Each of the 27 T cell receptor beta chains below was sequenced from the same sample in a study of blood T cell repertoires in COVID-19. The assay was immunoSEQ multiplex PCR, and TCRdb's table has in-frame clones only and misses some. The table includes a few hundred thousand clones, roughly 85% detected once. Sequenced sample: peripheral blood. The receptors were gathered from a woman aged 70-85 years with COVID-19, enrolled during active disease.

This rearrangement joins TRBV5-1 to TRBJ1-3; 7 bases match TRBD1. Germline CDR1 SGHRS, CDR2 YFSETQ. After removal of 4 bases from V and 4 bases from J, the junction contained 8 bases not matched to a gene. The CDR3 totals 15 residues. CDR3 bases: TGCGCCAGCAGCCAAACAGGGGCGAGAGGAAACACCATATATTTT. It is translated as CASSQTGARGNTIYF.

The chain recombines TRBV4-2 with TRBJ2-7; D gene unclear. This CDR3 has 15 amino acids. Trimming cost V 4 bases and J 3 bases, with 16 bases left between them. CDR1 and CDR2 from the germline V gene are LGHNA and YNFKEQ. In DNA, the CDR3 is TGTGCCAGCAGCCCGGTCGACAAAAGGTTCTACGAGCAGTACTTC. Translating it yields CASSPVDKRFYEQYF.

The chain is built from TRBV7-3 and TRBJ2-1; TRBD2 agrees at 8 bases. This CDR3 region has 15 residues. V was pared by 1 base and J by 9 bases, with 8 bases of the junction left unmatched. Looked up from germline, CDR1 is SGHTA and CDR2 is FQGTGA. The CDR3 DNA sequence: TGTGCCAGCAGCTTAATGGGGACTAGTCCAGGTGAGCAGTTCTTC. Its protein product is CASSLMGTSPGEQFF.

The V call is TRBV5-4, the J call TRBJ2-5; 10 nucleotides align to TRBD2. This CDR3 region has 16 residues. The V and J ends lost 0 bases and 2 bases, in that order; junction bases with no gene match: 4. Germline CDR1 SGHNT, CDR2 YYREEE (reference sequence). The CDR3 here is CASSLARAGGQETQYF. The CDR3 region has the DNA TGTGCCAGCAGCTTGGCCCGAGCGGGGGGGCAAGAGACCCAGTACTTC. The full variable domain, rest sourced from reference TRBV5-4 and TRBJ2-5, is ETGVTQSPTHLIKTRGQQVTLRCSSQSGHNTVSWYQQALGQGPQFIFQYYREEENGRGNFPPRFSGLQFPNYSSELNVNALELDDSALYLCASSLARAGGQETQYFGPGTRLLVL.

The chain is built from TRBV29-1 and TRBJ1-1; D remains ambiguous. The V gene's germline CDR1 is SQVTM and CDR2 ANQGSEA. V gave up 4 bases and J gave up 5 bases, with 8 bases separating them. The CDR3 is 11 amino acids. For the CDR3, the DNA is TGCAGCGTTGGTGTCGGGACTGAAGCTTTCTTT. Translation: CSVGVGTEAFF.

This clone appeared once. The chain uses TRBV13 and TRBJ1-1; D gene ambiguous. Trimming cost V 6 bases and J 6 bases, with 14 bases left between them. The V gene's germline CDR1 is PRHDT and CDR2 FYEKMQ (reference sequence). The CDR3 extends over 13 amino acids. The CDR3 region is CASRGRGSSEAFF. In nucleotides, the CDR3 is TGTGCCAGCAGAGGCCGGGGAAGTTCTGAAGCTTTCTTT. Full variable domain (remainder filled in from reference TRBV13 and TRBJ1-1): AAGVIQSPRHLIKEKRETATLKCYPIPRHDTVYWYQQGPGQDPQFLISFYEKMQSDKGSIPDRFSAQQFSDYHSELNMSSLELGDSALYFCASRGRGSSEAFFGQGTRLTVV.

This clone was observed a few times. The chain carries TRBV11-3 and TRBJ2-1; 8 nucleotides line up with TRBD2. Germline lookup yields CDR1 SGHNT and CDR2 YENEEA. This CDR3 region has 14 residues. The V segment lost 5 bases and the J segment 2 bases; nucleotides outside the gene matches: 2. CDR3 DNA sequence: TGTGCCAGCAGCGTTAGCGGGGCCTACAATGAGCAGTTCTTC. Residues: CASSVSGAYNEQFF.

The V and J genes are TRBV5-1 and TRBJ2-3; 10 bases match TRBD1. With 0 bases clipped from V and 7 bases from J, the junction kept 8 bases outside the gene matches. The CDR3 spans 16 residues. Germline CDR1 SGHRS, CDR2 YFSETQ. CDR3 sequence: CASSLEATGGQNTQYF. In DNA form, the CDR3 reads TGCGCCAGCAGCTTGGAGGCGACAGGGGGCCAAAATACGCAGTATTTT.

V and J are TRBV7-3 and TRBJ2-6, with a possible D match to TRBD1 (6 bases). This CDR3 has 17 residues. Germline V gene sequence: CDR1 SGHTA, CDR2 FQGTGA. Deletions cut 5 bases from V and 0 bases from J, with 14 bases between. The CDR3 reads CASSKGQPGSGANVLTF. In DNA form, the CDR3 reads TGTGCCAGCAGCAAGGGACAACCGGGCTCTGGGGCCAACGTCCTGACTTTC.

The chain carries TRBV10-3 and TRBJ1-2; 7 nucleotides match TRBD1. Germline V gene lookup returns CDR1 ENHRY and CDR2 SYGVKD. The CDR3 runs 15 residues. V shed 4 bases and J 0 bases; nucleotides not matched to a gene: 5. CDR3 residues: CAISGTGASNYGYTF. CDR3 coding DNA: TGTGCCATCAGTGGAACAGGGGCTTCTAACTATGGCTACACCTTC.

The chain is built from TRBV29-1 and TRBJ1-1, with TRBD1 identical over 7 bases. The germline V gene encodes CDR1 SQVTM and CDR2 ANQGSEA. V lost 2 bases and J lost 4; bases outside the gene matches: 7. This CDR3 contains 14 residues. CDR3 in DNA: TGCAGCGTTGAAACGGGTACAGGGGTCACTGAAGCTTTCTTT. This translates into CSVETGTGVTEAFF.

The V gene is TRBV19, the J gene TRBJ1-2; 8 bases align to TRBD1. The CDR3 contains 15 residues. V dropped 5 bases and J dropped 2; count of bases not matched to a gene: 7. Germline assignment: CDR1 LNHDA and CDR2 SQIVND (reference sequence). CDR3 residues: CASSAIRQGNYGYTF. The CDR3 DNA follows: TGTGCCAGTAGTGCGATCCGACAGGGGAACTATGGCTACACCTTC.

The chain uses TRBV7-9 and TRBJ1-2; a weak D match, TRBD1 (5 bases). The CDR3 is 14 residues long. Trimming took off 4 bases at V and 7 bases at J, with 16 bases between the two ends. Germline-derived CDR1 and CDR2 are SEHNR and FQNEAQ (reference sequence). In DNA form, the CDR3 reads TGTGCCAGCAGCTCGGGGGAAAGCTATGTTGGCTACACCTTC. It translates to CASSSGESYVGYTF.

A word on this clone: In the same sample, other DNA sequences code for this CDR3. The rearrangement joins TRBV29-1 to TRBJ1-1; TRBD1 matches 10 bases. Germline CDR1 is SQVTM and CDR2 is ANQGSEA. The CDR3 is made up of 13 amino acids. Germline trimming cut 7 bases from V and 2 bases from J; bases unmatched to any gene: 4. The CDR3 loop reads CSARTGGNTEAFF. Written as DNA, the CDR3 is TGCAGCGCACGGACAGGGGGTAACACTGAAGCTTTCTTT.

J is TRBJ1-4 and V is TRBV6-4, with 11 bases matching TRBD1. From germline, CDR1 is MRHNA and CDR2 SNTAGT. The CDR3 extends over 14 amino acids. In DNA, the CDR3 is TGTGCAGCGGGACAGGGGGTCTCTAATGAAAAACTGTTTTTT. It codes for CAAGQGVSNEKLFF.

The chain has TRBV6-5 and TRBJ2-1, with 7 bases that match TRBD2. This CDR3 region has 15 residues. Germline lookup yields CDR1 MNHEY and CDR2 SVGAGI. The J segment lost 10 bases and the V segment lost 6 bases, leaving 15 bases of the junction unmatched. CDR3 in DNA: TGTGCCAGCAGCTCCGCGGGGGTAGGGAGGGACGAGCAGTTCTTC. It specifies CASSSAGVGRDEQFF.

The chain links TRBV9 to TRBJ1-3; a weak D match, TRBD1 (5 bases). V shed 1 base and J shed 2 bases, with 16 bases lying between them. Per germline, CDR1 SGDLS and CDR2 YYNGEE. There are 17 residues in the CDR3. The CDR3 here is CASSVWASQGTGNTIYF. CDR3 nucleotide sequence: TGTGCCAGCAGCGTATGGGCTTCCCAGGGAACTGGAAACACCATATATTTT. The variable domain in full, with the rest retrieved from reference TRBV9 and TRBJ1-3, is DSGVTQTPKHLITATGQRVTLRCSPRSGDLSVYWYQQSLDQGLQFLIQYYNGEERAKGNILERFSAQQFPDLHSELNLSSLELGDSALYFCASSVWASQGTGNTIYFGEGSWLTVV.

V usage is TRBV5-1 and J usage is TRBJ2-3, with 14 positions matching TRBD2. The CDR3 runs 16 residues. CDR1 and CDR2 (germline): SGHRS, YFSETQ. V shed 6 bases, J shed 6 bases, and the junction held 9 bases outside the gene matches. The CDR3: CASMFPGLAGEDTQYF. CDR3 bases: TGCGCCAGCATGTTTCCGGGACTAGCGGGGGAGGATACGCAGTATTTT.

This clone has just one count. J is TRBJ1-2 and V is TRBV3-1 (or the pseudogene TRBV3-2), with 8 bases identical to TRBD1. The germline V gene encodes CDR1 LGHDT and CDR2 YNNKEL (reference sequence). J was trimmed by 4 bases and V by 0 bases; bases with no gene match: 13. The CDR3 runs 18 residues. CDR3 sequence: CASSQESPGQGPLYGYTF. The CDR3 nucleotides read TGTGCCAGCAGCCAAGAAAGCCCTGGACAGGGTCCTCTCTATGGCTACACCTTC.

DNA of the CDR3: TGCAGCGCTCGGACAGGCGGAGGGGAAAAACTGTTTTTT. Protein product: CSARTGGGEKLFF. The chain has TRBV29-1 and TRBJ1-4, with 7 bases fitting TRBD1. V shed 7 bases, J shed 8 bases, and the junction held 10 bases outside the gene matches. CDR1 SQVTM and CDR2 ANQGSEA come from the germline V gene. CDR3 length: 13 residues.

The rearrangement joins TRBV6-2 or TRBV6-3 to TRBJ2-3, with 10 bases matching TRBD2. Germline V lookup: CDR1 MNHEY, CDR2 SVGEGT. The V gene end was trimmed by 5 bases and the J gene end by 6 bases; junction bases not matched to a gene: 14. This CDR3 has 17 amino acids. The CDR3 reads CASSTRGAGGPGDTQYF. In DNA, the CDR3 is TGTGCCAGCAGTACCCGGGGAGCGGGGGGGCCAGGGGATACGCAGTATTTT.

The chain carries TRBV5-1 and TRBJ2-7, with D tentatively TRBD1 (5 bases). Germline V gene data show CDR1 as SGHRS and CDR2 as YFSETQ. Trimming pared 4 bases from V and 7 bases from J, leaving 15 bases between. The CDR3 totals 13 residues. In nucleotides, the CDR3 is TGCGCCAGCAGCATTCAGGGTTTGAGAGAGCAGTACTTC. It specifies CASSIQGLREQYF.

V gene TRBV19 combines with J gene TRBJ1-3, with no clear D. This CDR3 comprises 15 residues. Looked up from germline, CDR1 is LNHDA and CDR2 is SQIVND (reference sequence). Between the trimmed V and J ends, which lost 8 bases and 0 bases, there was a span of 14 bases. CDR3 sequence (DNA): TGTGCCAGTTTCCGGTACAGCAGCTCTGGAAACACCATATATTTT. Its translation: CASFRYSSSGNTIYF.

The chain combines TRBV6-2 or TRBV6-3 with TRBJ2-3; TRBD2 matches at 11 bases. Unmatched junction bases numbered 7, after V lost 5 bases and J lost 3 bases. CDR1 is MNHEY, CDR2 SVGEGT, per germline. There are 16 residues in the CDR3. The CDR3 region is CASSPAGLAATDTQYF. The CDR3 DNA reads TGTGCCAGCAGTCCGGCGGGACTAGCGGCAACAGATACGCAGTATTTT.

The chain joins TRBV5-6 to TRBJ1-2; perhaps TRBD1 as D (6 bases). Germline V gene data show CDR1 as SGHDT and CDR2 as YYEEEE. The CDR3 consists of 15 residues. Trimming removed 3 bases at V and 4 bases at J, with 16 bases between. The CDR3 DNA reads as TGTGCCAGCAGCTCAGGACAGAAATGGATCTATGGCTACACCTTC. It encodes CASSSGQKWIYGYTF.

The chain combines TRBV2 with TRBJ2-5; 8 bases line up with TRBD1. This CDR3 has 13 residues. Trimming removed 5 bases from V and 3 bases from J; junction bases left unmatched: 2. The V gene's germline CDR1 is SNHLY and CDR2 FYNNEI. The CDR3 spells CASSWTGKETQYF. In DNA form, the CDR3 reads TGTGCCAGCAGTTGGACAGGGAAAGAGACCCAGTACTTC.

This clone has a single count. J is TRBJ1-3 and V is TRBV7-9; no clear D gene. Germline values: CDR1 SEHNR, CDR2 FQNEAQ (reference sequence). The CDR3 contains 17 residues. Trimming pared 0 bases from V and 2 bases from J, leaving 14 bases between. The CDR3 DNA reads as TGTGCCAGCAGCTTAGCGGCCCTGGCGGCGGCTGGAAACACCATATATTTT. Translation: CASSLAALAAAGNTIYF.